This T cell receptor beta chain was recovered during a study of cytomegalovirus exposure and HLA in healthy donors. Findings and caveats of the study: A later analysis found most CMV-associated TCR beta chains apparently HLA-restricted. Certain indistinguishable V segments, among them TRBV6-2 and TRBV6-3, were excluded.

About this clone itself: Its matching antigen is unknown.

CDR3 length: 17 amino acids. Germline lookup yields CDR1 SEHNR and CDR2 FQNEAQ (reference sequence). Between the trimmed V and J ends, which lost 5 bases and 1 base, there was a span of 18 bases. The donors (healthy individuals) were bone marrow donors. 13 Jbeta primers and 60 Vbeta primers were used for the PCR. Clones were sequenced by immunoSEQ multiplex PCR, and TCRdb holds only the in-frame ones, with some missing. The sample carries approximately 120,000 clones, roughly 79% recorded once. This clonotype was sampled from a young man in good health and CMV-seronegative. The chain has TRBV7-9 and TRBJ2-1; TRBD2 might be the D (7 bases). Sequenced material: PBMCs. The chain's CDR3 is CASSPGGGGGSYNEQFF. As DNA, the CDR3 is TGTGCCAGCAGCCCCGGAGGCGGGGGCGGTTCCTACAATGAGCAGTTCTTC.